The source of this T cell receptor beta chain is a study of beta chain features in type 1 diabetes. The study, taken as a whole, reports: Patients with type 1 diabetes carried fewer insertions and had more deletions at their VDJ junctions. Any HLA effect on TCRB rearrangement was left unresolved by small sub-analyses.

Naive, central memory, regulatory and stem cell-like memory cells within the CD4+ compartment were sorted using CD45RO/CCR7/CD25/CD127/CD95/CD27. Every bit of the isolated RNA underwent reverse transcription, so sequencing read expressed TCRB transcripts. The repertoire was sequenced with immunoSEQ multiplex PCR; TCRdb's copy has only in-frame clones and lacks some. The profile shows under 350,000 clones, about 7.8% of them singletons. The germline V gene encodes CDR1 ENHRY and CDR2 SYGVKD. The CDR3 loop spans 12 amino acids. V lost 2 bases and J lost 7, with 5 bases in between. Remarks on this clone: As yet, its antigen is unknown.

The chain has TRBV10-3 and TRBJ2-2; D ambiguous. Sequenced material: central memory CD4+ T cells from blood. The receptor was isolated from a woman younger than 30 in good health. CDR3: CAISEANGELFF. The DNA for the CDR3 is TGTGCCATCAGTGAGGCGAACGGGGAGCTGTTTTTT.